Shown below are 23 T cell receptor beta chains from a single sample sequenced in a study of T cells in Graves' hyperthyroidism and ophthalmopathy. RNA transcripts provided the source from which TCR beta CDR3 regions were amplified. Researchers ran a first-round RT-PCR on the TCR CDR3 using the HTBI primer set. TCRdb fed the multiplex PCR reads into MiXCR, producing one record per CDR3 protein. Of approximately 530,000 distinct CDR3 sequences detected, roughly 17% appear once; the ten largest clones hold roughly 18%. The sample taken for sequencing was blood. The source is a woman aged 18-29 years with Graves' hyperthyroidism.

This sequence joins TRBV25-1 and TRBJ1-1; 12 bases are a match to TRBD1. Looked up from germline, CDR1 is MGHDK and CDR2 is SYGVNS. The trim removed 4 bases at V and 4 bases at J, leaving 4 bases unmatched. The CDR3 runs to 15 residues. CDR3 DNA sequence: TGTGCCAGCAGTGCCTGGGACAGGGGGCGCACTGAAGCTTTCTTT. It encodes CASSAWDRGRTEAFF.

The chain couples TRBV6-1 to TRBJ2-1, with TRBD2 matching over 7 bases. J was trimmed by 3 bases and V by 6 bases; bases with no gene match: 17. The CDR3 sequence is 18 residues long. Per the germline V gene, CDR1 is MNHNS and CDR2 is SASEGT. The CDR3 DNA reads TGTGCCAGCAGGACCGCCTTCACTAGCGTATTTCACTACAATGAGCAGTTCTTC. It yields the protein CASRTAFTSVFHYNEQFF.

The V and J genes are TRBV28 and TRBJ2-3; D possibly corresponds to TRBD2 (6 bases). CDR3 length: 16 amino acids. Germline V gene lookup returns CDR1 MDHEN and CDR2 SYDVKM. The ends were cut back, 5 bases at V and 8 bases at J, with 23 bases in the middle. The CDR3 reads CASSPLRAGEQGTQYF. The CDR3 DNA follows: TGTGCCAGCAGTCCACTAAGAGCGGGTGAGCAGGGTACGCAGTATTTT. Based on the CDR3 plus reference TRBV28 and TRBJ2-3, the full variable domain is DVKVTQSSRYLVKRTGEKVFLECVQDMDHENMFWYRQDPGLGLRLIYFSYDVKMKEKGDIPEGYSVSREKKERFSLILESASTNQTSMYLCASSPLRAGEQGTQYFGPGTRLTVL.

This clonotype was counted many times. The chain carries TRBV5-1 and TRBJ2-3; D gene uncertain. The CDR3 extends over 14 amino acids. V dropped 2 bases and J dropped 2 bases, with 9 bases sitting between them. Germline assignment: CDR1 SGHRS and CDR2 YFSETQ. The CDR3 bases are TGCGCCAGCAGCTTTAGTACAGCCACAGATACGCAGTATTTT. It codes for CASSFSTATDTQYF.

The sample holds one count of this clonotype. This may be a read error: a much more frequent sequence differs by one nucleotide. The genes are TRBV15 and TRBJ2-1, with 9 bases aligning to TRBD1. Germline CDR1 is LNHNV and CDR2 is YYDKDF (reference sequence). The CDR3 totals 14 residues. The CDR3 sequence is CATSTRDRVNEQLF. Here the CDR3 DNA reads TGTGCCACCAGCACCAGGGACAGGGTCAATGAGCAGCTCTTC.

This clonotype was observed a few times. The chain recombines TRBV6-5 with TRBJ2-5, with 7 nucleotides matching TRBD1. This CDR3 is built from 14 residues. The V and J ends lost 0 bases and 2 bases, in that order; junction bases with no gene match: 0. Germline V gene lookup returns CDR1 MNHEY and CDR2 SVGAGI. This chain's CDR3 is CASSYSDRQETQYF. Written as DNA, the CDR3 is TGTGCCAGCAGTTACTCGGACAGGCAAGAGACCCAGTACTTC.

This clonotype came up many times. The chain is built from TRBV24-1 and TRBJ2-5; 8 bases align to TRBD1. J was trimmed by 4 bases and V by 4 bases; bases with no gene match: 4. Germline values: CDR1 KGHDR, CDR2 SFDVKD. This CDR3 contains 14 residues. The CDR3 loop is CATSDSGGRETQYF. The CDR3 DNA reads TGTGCCACCAGTGACTCAGGGGGCCGAGAGACCCAGTACTTC.

This clonotype occurred many times. The chain combines TRBV2 with TRBJ1-1; no definite D call. The CDR3 extends over 17 amino acids. V shed 0 bases and J shed 2 bases, with 16 bases lying between them. The germline gives CDR1 SNHLY, CDR2 FYNNEI. CDR3 in DNA: TGTGCCAGCAGTGAAGCGCGTAGAGCGGGAAGAAACACTGAAGCTTTCTTT. Encoded protein: CASSEARRAGRNTEAFF.

This clonotype was recorded many times. This chain links TRBV6-1 with TRBJ2-1; TRBD2 might be the D (5 bases). This CDR3 comprises 14 residues. The V end was cut by 6 bases, the J end by 8 bases, with 17 bases between. Germline loops: CDR1 MNHNS, CDR2 SASEGT. CDR3 loop: CASRGIQAGHEQFF. DNA of the CDR3: TGTGCCAGCAGGGGCATTCAGGCGGGCCATGAGCAGTTCTTC.

There are a few counts of this clonotype. The chain uses TRBV28 and TRBJ2-5; D might be TRBD1 (5 bases). CDR3 size: 14 residues. CDR1 and CDR2 (germline): MDHEN, SYDVKM. The V gene lost 6 bases and the J gene lost 2 bases, with 13 bases spanning the gap. The CDR3 reads CASRYYRSQETQYF. The CDR3 DNA follows: TGTGCCAGCAGGTACTACAGGTCACAAGAGACCCAGTACTTC.

The chain uses TRBV19 and TRBJ2-4; the D is unclear. Germline assignment: CDR1 LNHDA and CDR2 SQIVND (reference sequence). CDR3 size: 15 residues. Trimming cost V 7 bases and J 0 bases, with 13 bases left between them. The CDR3 DNA follows: TGTGCCAGTAAACGGTGGGCACTAGCCAAAAACATTCAGTACTTC. This gives the protein CASKRWALAKNIQYF.

The V gene is TRBV7-9, the J gene TRBJ1-2; D is possibly TRBD1 (5 bases). The CDR3 sequence is 13 residues long. Looked up from germline, CDR1 is SEHNR and CDR2 is FQNEAQ (reference sequence). Trimming took 5 bases from V and 7 from J, leaving 14 bases between them. CDR3 coding DNA: TGTGCCAGCAGCCAAGGGGCCCCCACTGGCTACACCTTC. Its protein is CASSQGAPTGYTF. Supplemented by reference TRBV7-9 and TRBJ1-2, the full variable domain reads DTGVSQNPRHKITKRGQNVTFRCDPISEHNRLYWYRQTLGQGPEFLTYFQNEAQLEKSRLLSDRFSAERPKGSFSTLEIQRTEQGDSAMYLCASSQGAPTGYTFGSGTRLTVV.

The chain is built from TRBV5-1 and TRBJ2-7; TRBD2 aligns across 7 bases. The CDR3 runs 14 residues. V lost 1 base to trimming and J lost 5 bases; unmatched junction nucleotides: 6. Germline V gene data show CDR1 as SGHRS and CDR2 as YFSETQ. As DNA, the CDR3 is TGCGCCAGCAGCTTGACCAGCGGGAATCACGAGCAGTACTTC. It encodes CASSLTSGNHEQYF.

This clonotype occurred many times. V is TRBV27 and J is TRBJ2-7; a weak D match, TRBD2 (6 bases). Germline V gene data show CDR1 as MNHEY and CDR2 as SMNVEV (reference sequence). This CDR3 region has 16 residues. V lost 5 bases and J 2 bases, leaving 19 bases between the germline ends. In DNA, the CDR3 is TGTGCCAGCAGTAAATCCGGGACTTACCTGACCTACGAGCAGTACTTC. The encoded protein is CASSKSGTYLTYEQYF.

This clonotype was counted at least ten times. This chain links TRBV12-3 or TRBV12-4 with TRBJ1-2; D unclear. The CDR3 is 14 amino acids. Trimming pared 4 bases from V and 6 bases from J, leaving 15 bases between. The DNA for the CDR3 is TGTGCCAGCAGTTCACCTGACATGGATGATGGCTACACCTTC. It codes for CASSSPDMDDGYTF.

This clonotype showed up many times. One junction end disagrees with the germline gene, perhaps due to a read error. The CDR3 spells CASKRSGTGNTIYF. CDR3 bases: TGTGCCAGCAAAAGATCAGGCACTGGGAACACCATATATTTT. V gene TRBV12-3 or TRBV12-4 combines with J gene TRBJ1-3; D remains unclear. The CDR3 has 14 residues.

About this clonotype itself: This may be a read error: a much more frequent sequence differs by one nucleotide. The CDR3 nucleotides read TGTGCCAGCAGCTCGGGACAGTGGGCGAGGGAGGATACGCAGTATTTT. Translating gives CASSSGQWAREDTQYF. The chain uses TRBV11-2 and TRBJ2-3, with 7 bases fitting TRBD1. The CDR3 is 16 residues long. Germline lookup yields CDR1 SGHAT and CDR2 FQNNGV. V shed 4 bases, J shed 6 bases, and the junction held 13 bases outside the gene matches. Combining the CDR3 with reference TRBV11-2 and TRBJ2-3 gives the whole variable domain EAGVAQSPRYKIIEKRQSVAFWCNPISGHATLYWYQQILGQGPKLLIQFQNNGVVDDSQLPKDRFSAERLKGVDSTLKIQPAKLEDSAVYLCASSSGQWAREDTQYFGPGTRLTVL.

J is TRBJ1-3 and V is TRBV4-3; D gene unclear. V lost 0 bases and J lost 0, with 9 bases in between. Germline CDR1 reads LGHNA; CDR2 reads YSLEER. The CDR3 extends over 16 amino acids. The CDR3 coding sequence is TGCGCCAGCAGCCAAGAAGGCGGGAGCTCTGGAAACACCATATATTTT. It specifies CASSQEGGSSGNTIYF.

This clonotype showed up many times. The V call is TRBV6-2 or TRBV6-3, the J call TRBJ2-7, with D perhaps TRBD2 (7 bases). The CDR3 runs to 14 residues. V lost 0 bases and J 2 bases, leaving 8 bases between the germline ends. Germline CDR1 and CDR2: MNHEY and SVGEGT. The chain's CDR3 is CASSYSGGPYEQYF. CDR3 DNA sequence: TGTGCCAGCAGTTACTCGGGGGGGCCCTACGAGCAGTACTTC.

In this sample, this clonotype turned up many times. The CDR3 DNA reads as TGTGCCAGCTCACCACCGGCACGAGGGCAGTTCTTC. This codes for CASSPPARGQFF. The chain links TRBV18 to TRBJ2-1; D is uncertain. V was trimmed by 0 bases and J by 12 bases, leaving 9 bases between them. The CDR3 consists of 12 residues. Germline CDR1 is KGHSH and CDR2 is LQKENI. The full variable domain, its missing parts supplied by reference TRBV18 and TRBJ2-1, is NAGVMQNPRHLVRRRGQEARLRCSPMKGHSHVYWYRQLPEEGLKFMVYLQKENIIDESGMPKERFSAEFPKEGPSILRIQQVVRGDSAAYFCASSPPARGQFFGPGTRLTVL.

This clonotype was detected ten times or more. The CDR3 protein is CSARKRVETRDTQYF. The CDR3 DNA is TGCAGTGCTAGGAAGAGGGTCGAGACCCGAGATACGCAGTATTTT. The chain is built from TRBV20-1 and TRBJ2-3, with a weak D call TRBD2 (5 bases). Germline CDR1 reads DFQATT; CDR2 reads SNEGSKA (reference sequence). The CDR3 contains 15 residues. Trimming removed 3 bases at V and 5 bases at J, with 18 bases between.

In the case of this clonotype: A much larger clone lies one base from this, so it may be a read error. This chain connects TRBV7-9 to TRBJ2-1, with 9 positions matching TRBD1. Germline assignment: CDR1 SEHNR and CDR2 FQNEAQ (reference sequence). The length of the CDR3 is 17 residues. CDR3 sequence reads: CAGSLVPGQGQGNEQFF. DNA of the CDR3: TGTGCCGGCAGCTTAGTCCCGGGACAGGGACAAGGGAATGAGCAGTTCTTC.

V gene TRBV2 combines with J gene TRBJ2-2; weak D call: TRBD2 (7 bases). Germline CDR1 is SNHLY and CDR2 is FYNNEI. Trimming shortened V by 3 bases and J by 5 bases, and 13 bases separated the two germline ends. The CDR3 sequence is 15 residues long. Here the CDR3 DNA reads TGTGCCAGCAGTGATGTCAGGGGAGGGACCGGGGAGCTGTTTTTT. Amino acid sequence: CASSDVRGGTGELFF.